This entry describes one TCR beta chain. Original methodology: Amplifying reference gene primers gave estimates of nucleated cell counts. Data came from immunoSEQ multiplex PCR; TCRdb stores just in-frame clones and leaves some out. V, J and clone size derive from that table, while D and trimming were established from the DNA sequence. The repertoire holds roughly 63,000 clones, with roughly nine tenths as singletons. This sample is part of a study of blood T cell repertoires in COVID-19. Study background: COVID-19 samples collected from the United States, Italy and Spain covered acute and convalescent phases. PBMCs, B-cell-depleted T cells, or T cells provided the cDNA or gDNA that made up the material.

CDR1 is SGDLS, CDR2 YYNGEE, per germline. The CDR3 is made up of 16 amino acids. The J segment lost 4 bases and the V segment lost 2 bases, leaving 7 bases of the junction unmatched. The chain links TRBV9 to TRBJ1-4; 8 bases align to TRBD1. This sequence originates from a man between 45 and 60 years old with active COVID-19. The source material was peripheral blood. The DNA of the CDR3 is TGTGCCAGCAGCGTCGGCCAGGGGGCAAGTAATGAAAAACTGTTTTTT. As protein: CASSVGQGASNEKLFF.